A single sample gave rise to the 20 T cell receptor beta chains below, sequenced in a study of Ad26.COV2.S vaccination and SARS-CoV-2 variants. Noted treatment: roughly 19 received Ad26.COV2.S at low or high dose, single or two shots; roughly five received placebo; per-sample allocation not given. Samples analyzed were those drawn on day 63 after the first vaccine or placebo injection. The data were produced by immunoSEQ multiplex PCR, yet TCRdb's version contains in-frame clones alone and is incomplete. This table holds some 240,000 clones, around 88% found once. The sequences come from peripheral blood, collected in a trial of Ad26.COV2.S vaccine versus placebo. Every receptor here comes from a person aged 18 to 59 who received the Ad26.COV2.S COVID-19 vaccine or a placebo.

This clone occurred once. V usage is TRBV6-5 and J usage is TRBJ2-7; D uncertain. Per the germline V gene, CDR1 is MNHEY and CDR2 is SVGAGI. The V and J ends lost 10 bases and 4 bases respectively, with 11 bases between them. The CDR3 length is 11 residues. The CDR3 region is CATLWAYEQYF. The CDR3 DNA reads TGTGCCACTCTCTGGGCGTACGAGCAGTACTTC.

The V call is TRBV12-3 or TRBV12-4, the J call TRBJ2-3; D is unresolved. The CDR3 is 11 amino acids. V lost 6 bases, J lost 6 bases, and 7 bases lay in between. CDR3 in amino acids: CASRFTDTQYF. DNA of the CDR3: TGTGCCAGCAGATTCACGGATACGCAGTATTTT.

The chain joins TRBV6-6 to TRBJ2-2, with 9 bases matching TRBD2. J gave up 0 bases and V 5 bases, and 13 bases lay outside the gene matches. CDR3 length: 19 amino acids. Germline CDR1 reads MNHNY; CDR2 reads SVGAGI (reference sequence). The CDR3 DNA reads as TGTGCCAGCAGTCCCCCAGGACTAGCGATTTTCGCGAACACCGGGGAGCTGTTTTTT. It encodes CASSPPGLAIFANTGELFF.

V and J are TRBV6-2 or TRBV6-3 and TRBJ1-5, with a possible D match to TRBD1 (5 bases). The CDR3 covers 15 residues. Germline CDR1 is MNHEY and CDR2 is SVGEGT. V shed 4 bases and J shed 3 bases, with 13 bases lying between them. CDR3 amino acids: CASSLRGVINQPQHF. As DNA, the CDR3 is TGTGCCAGCAGTTTACGGGGGGTCATCAATCAGCCCCAGCATTTT.

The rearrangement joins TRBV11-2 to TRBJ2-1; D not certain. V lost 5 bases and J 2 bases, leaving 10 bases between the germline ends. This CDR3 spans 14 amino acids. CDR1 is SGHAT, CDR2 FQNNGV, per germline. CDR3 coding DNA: TGTGCCAGCAGCCTTCTTGCGGCCTACAATGAGCAGTTCTTC. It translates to CASSLLAAYNEQFF.

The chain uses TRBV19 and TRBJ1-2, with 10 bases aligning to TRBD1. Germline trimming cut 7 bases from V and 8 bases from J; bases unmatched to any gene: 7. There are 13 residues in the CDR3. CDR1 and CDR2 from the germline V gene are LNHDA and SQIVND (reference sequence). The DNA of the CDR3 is TGTGCCAGTATCGAAGGGACAGGGGACGGCTACACCTTC. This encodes CASIEGTGDGYTF.

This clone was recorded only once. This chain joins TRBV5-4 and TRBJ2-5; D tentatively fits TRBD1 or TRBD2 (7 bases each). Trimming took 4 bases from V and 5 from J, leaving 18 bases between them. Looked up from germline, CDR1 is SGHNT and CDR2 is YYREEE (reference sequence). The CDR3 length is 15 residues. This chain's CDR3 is CASSHMTGRAETQYF. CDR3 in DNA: TGTGCCAGCAGCCACATGACAGGGAGGGCTGAGACCCAGTACTTC.

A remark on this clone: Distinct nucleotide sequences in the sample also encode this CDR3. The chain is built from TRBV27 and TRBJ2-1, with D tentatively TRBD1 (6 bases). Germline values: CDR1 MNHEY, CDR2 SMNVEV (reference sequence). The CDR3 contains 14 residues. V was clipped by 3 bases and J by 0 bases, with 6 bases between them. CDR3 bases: TGTGCCAGCAGTTTCAGGGGCTCCTACAATGAGCAGTTCTTC. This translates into CASSFRGSYNEQFF.

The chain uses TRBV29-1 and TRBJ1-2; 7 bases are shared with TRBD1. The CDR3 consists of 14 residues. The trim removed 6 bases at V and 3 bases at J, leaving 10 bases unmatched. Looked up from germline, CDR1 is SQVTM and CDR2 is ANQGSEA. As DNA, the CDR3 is TGCAGCGTCGACCCGACAGGGTTTGACTATGGCTACACCTTC. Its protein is CSVDPTGFDYGYTF.

The CDR3: CASSAGTSWNTDTQYF. CDR3 nucleotide sequence: TGTGCCAGCAGCGCCGGGACTAGCTGGAACACAGATACGCAGTATTTT. The rearrangement links TRBV7-2 to TRBJ2-3; TRBD2 agrees at 9 bases. Germline-derived CDR1 and CDR2 are SGHTA and FQGNSA. The V and J ends lost 5 bases and 2 bases, in that order; junction bases with no gene match: 8. The length of the CDR3 is 16 residues.

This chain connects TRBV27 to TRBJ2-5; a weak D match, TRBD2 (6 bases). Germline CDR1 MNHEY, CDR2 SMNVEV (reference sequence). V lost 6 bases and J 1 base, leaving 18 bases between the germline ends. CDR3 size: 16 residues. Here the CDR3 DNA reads TGTGCCAGCAGCCAACCCTACCGGGGGTTCCAAGAGACCCAGTACTTC. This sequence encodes CASSQPYRGFQETQYF.

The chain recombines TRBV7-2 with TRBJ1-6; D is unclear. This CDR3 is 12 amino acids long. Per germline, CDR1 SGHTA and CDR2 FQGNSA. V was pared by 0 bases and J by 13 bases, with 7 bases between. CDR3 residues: CASSLASRPLHF. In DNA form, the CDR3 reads TGTGCCAGCAGCTTAGCTTCTCGCCCCCTCCACTTT. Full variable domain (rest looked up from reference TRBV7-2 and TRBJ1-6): GAGVSQSPSNKVTEKGKDVELRCDPISGHTALYWYRQSLGQGLEFLIYFQGNSAPDKSGLPSDRFSAERTGGSVSTLTIQRTQQEDSAVYLCASSLASRPLHFGNGTRLTVT.

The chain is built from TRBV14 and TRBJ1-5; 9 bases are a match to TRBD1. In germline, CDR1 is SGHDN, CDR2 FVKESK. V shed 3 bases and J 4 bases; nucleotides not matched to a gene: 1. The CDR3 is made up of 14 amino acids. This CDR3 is CASSQGTGNQPQHF. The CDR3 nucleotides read TGTGCCAGCAGCCAGGGGACAGGGAATCAGCCCCAGCATTTT. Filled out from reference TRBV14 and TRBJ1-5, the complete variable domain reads EAGVTQFPSHSVIEKGQTVTLRCDPISGHDNLYWYRRVMGKEIKFLLHFVKESKQDESGMPNNRFLAERTGGTYSTLKVQPAELEDSGVYFCASSQGTGNQPQHFGDGTRLSIL.

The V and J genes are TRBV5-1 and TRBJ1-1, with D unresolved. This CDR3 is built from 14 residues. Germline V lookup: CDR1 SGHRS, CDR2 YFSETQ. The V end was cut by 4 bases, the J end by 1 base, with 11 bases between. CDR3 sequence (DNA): TGCGCCAGCAGCCCGAGGGCGGAGAACACTGAAGCTTTCTTT. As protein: CASSPRAENTEAFF.

The CDR3 here is CASRAGQQETQYF. DNA of the CDR3: TGTGCCAGCAGGGCAGGACAGCAAGAGACCCAGTACTTC. This rearrangement joins TRBV12-3 or TRBV12-4 to TRBJ2-5, with D perhaps TRBD1 (6 bases). The V end was cut by 6 bases, the J end by 2 bases, with 10 bases between. The CDR3 runs 13 residues.

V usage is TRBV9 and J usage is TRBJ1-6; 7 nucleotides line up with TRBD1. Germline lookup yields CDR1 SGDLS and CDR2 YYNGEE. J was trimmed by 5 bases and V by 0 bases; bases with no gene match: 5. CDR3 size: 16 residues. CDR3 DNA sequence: TGTGCCAGCAGCGTAGCCCAGACAGGGCATAATTCACCCCTCCACTTT. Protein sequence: CASSVAQTGHNSPLHF.

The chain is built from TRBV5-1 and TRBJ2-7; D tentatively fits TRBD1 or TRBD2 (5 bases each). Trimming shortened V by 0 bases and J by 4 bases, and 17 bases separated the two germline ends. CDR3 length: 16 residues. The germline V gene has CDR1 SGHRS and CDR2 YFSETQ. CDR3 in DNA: TGCGCCAGCAGCTTGGGGCCTTATCGGGACGGATACGAGCAGTACGTC. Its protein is CASSLGPYRDGYEQYV.

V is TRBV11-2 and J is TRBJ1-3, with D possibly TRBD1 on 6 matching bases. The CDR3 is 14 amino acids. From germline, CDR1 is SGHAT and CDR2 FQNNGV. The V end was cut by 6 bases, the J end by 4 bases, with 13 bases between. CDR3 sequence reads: CASRSTGRGNTIYF. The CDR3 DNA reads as TGTGCCAGCAGATCGACAGGCCGAGGAAACACCATATATTTT.

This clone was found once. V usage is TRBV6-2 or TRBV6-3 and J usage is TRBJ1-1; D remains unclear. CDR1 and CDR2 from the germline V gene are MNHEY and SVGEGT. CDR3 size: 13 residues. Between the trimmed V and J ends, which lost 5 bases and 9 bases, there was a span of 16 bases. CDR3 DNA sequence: TGTGCCAGCAGTCCGGCTGGGCGGAGCAAAGCTTTCTTT. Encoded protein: CASSPAGRSKAFF.

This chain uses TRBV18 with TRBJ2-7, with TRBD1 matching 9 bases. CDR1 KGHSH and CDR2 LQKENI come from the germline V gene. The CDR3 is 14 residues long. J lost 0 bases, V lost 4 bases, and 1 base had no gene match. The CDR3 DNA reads TGTGCCAGCTCACTGACAGGGGGCTCCTACGAGCAGTACGTC. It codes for CASSLTGGSYEQYV.